The 32 T cell receptor beta chains presented below share a single source sample, sequenced in a study of blood T cells in healthy people across ages. Next came a second PCR, run for about 6 to 12 cycles, which used a sample-barcoded 5' primer along with a J-beta primer mix. TCRdb analysed the 5' RACE reads with MiXCR anew, one entry per CDR3 protein. The sample has about 640,000 distinct CDR3 sequences, roughly 53% seen once. The source material was blood. These TCRs come from a man aged 55 to 70 in good health.

Note on this clonotype: A read error may be the cause here, since a much bigger clone is one base away. The genes are TRBV9 and TRBJ2-7, with D possibly matching TRBD2 (5 bases). CDR1 is SGDLS, CDR2 YYNGEE, per germline. This CDR3 has 14 amino acids. The DNA for the CDR3 is TGTGCCTGCAGCCCTCGGACTCTGTCCTACGAGCAGTACTTC. The encoded protein is CACSPRTLSYEQYF.

A remark on this clonotype: A read error may explain this, as a much larger clone is one base away. The chain joins TRBV29-1 to TRBJ2-7; 11 bases are a match to TRBD2. Germline V lookup: CDR1 SQVTM, CDR2 ANQGSEA. V lost 7 bases and J lost 7; bases outside the gene matches: 15. The CDR3 runs 15 residues. The CDR3 bases are TGCAGCGCTAGTCCTAGCGGGGGGCAGGGTGATGAGCAGTACTTC. This translates into CSASPSGGQGDEQYF.

As DNA, the CDR3 is TGTGCCACCGGGACAGGGGGATCCACAGATACGCAGTATTTT. It translates to CATGTGGSTDTQYF. The rearrangement links TRBV15 to TRBJ2-3, with 11 bases lining up with TRBD1. From germline, CDR1 is LNHNV and CDR2 YYDKDF (reference sequence). The CDR3 is 14 residues long. Trimming cost V 8 bases and J 2 bases; bases outside gene matches: 3.

This sequence joins TRBV7-2 and TRBJ1-4; 10 bases match TRBD1. The ends lost 9 bases at V and 10 bases at J; junction bases unmatched: 8. The CDR3 contains 13 residues. Germline V gene lookup returns CDR1 SGHTA and CDR2 FQGNSA. The CDR3 sequence is CASTPTGGRKLFF. The CDR3 DNA sequence: TGTGCCAGTACCCCGACAGGGGGCAGAAAACTGTTTTTT.

This chain joins TRBV27 and TRBJ1-1; TRBD1 aligns across 7 bases. Looked up from germline, CDR1 is MNHEY and CDR2 is SMNVEV (reference sequence). The V gene end was trimmed by 2 bases and the J gene end by 5 bases; junction bases not matched to a gene: 20. This CDR3 has 19 residues. DNA for the CDR3: TGTGCCAGCAGTTTAATAGCCCACTTCCCCGGGACAGCTAATACTGAAGCTTTCTTT. Encoded protein: CASSLIAHFPGTANTEAFF.

The gene calls are TRBV20-1 and TRBJ2-5, with 13 bases identical to TRBD2. Germline V CDR1 and CDR2: DFQATT, SNEGSKA (reference sequence). The CDR3 runs to 16 residues. J was trimmed by 7 bases and V by 0 bases; bases with no gene match: 8. CDR3 protein: CSARDSGLAGTGTQYF. The CDR3 bases are TGCAGTGCTAGAGATTCGGGACTAGCGGGGACGGGGACCCAGTACTTC.

V is TRBV5-5 and J is TRBJ2-3; D tentatively fits TRBD1 or TRBD2 (5 bases each). Germline CDR1 SGHKS, CDR2 YYEKEE (reference sequence). V shed 4 bases and J shed 1 base, with 13 bases lying between them. The CDR3 spans 15 residues. The CDR3 coding sequence is TGTGCCAGCAGCCGTAGCCCGGGGCGCACAGATACGCAGTATTTT. The encoded protein is CASSRSPGRTDTQYF.

The rearrangement links TRBV20-1 to TRBJ2-5; D may be TRBD1 (6 bases). This CDR3 has 12 amino acids. Germline V gene lookup returns CDR1 DFQATT and CDR2 SNEGSKA (reference sequence). Trimming removed 7 bases at V and 2 bases at J, with 11 bases between. Here the CDR3 reads CSGKTGQETQYF. For the CDR3, the DNA is TGCAGTGGGAAGACAGGACAAGAGACCCAGTACTTC.

The genes are TRBV29-1 and TRBJ2-5, with a weak D call TRBD1 (5 bases). The V end lost 3 bases, the J end lost 1 base, and 9 bases lay between the germline ends. Per germline, CDR1 SQVTM and CDR2 ANQGSEA. The CDR3 is 13 residues long. The CDR3: CSVDNGAQETQYF. The CDR3 coding sequence is TGCAGCGTTGATAATGGGGCCCAAGAGACCCAGTACTTC.

The J gene is TRBJ1-1, the V gene TRBV28; the D is unclear. V was clipped by 3 bases and J by 4 bases, with 12 bases between them. This CDR3 is built from 14 residues. Germline CDR1 MDHEN, CDR2 SYDVKM. The CDR3 reads CASSLRDMVTEAFF. CDR3 in DNA: TGTGCCAGCAGTTTGAGGGATATGGTCACTGAAGCTTTCTTT.

The chain is built from TRBV27 and TRBJ2-5; D may be TRBD1 or TRBD2 (5 bases each). The assigned J gene may be wrong: the sequence end matches TRBJ2-7 better. The CDR3 contains 14 residues. CDR1 is MNHEY, CDR2 SMNVEV, per germline (reference sequence). CDR3 DNA sequence: TGTGCCAGCAGTTTATTGGGACCTGACTACGAGCAGTACTTC. It specifies CASSLLGPDYEQYF.

Only a few counts were recorded for this clonotype. The V gene is TRBV2, the J gene TRBJ2-1; 8 bases are shared with TRBD1. Germline V gene data show CDR1 as SNHLY and CDR2 as FYNNEI. The V segment lost 5 bases and the J segment 0 bases; nucleotides outside the gene matches: 6. The CDR3 sequence is 16 residues long. CDR3 nucleotide sequence: TGTGCCAGCAGTAAAAGACAGGGGAGCTCCTACAATGAGCAGTTCTTC. This translates into CASSKRQGSSYNEQFF.

In this sample, this clonotype turned up a few times. The genes are TRBV18 and TRBJ2-7, with 9 bases that match TRBD1. With V trimmed by 3 bases and J by 6 bases, 6 bases remained unmatched. Per the germline V gene, CDR1 is KGHSH and CDR2 is LQKENI. The CDR3 totals 14 residues. CDR3: CASSPLDRGGEQYF. The CDR3 DNA sequence: TGTGCCAGCTCACCGCTGGACAGGGGAGGCGAGCAGTACTTC.

The genes are TRBV18 and TRBJ2-1; 7 nucleotides line up with TRBD2. Germline V gene sequence: CDR1 KGHSH, CDR2 LQKENI. This CDR3 spans 19 amino acids. Unmatched junction bases numbered 14, after V lost 3 bases and J lost 0 bases. CDR3 amino acids: CASSPGPAGRPSSYNEQFF. CDR3 in DNA: TGTGCCAGCTCACCGGGACCAGCGGGGAGGCCCAGCTCCTACAATGAGCAGTTCTTC.

V usage is TRBV29-1 and J usage is TRBJ2-5; maybe TRBD1 (6 bases). Looked up from germline, CDR1 is SQVTM and CDR2 is ANQGSEA. The V end lost 2 bases, the J end lost 7 bases, and 17 bases lay between the germline ends. CDR3 length equals 14 residues. The DNA for the CDR3 is TGCAGCGTTGAAATGGGGGCGGCCCTTGGGACCCAGTACTTC. Encoded protein: CSVEMGAALGTQYF.

To note about this clonotype: This could be a read error, since a much larger clone is one nucleotide away. The CDR3 protein is CASSLQPYSEQFF. The CDR3 DNA sequence: TGTGCCAGCAGCTTACAGCCCTACAGTGAGCAGTTCTTC. The J gene is TRBJ2-1, the V gene TRBV5-5, with no clear D. Germline CDR1 is SGHKS and CDR2 is YYEKEE (reference sequence). The length of the CDR3 is 13 residues.

The CDR3 DNA reads TGTGCCAGCAGTAGACAGGGCCGAAGCTCCTACGAGCAGTACTTC. Translated, it gives CASSRQGRSSYEQYF. This chain links TRBV6-5 with TRBJ2-7, with TRBD1 matching 7 bases. J was trimmed by 0 bases and V by 5 bases; bases with no gene match: 7. The CDR3 sequence is 15 residues long. Germline V gene sequence: CDR1 MNHEY, CDR2 SVGAGI.

The rearrangement links TRBV7-8 to TRBJ1-6; D is unclear. Germline CDR1 SGHVS, CDR2 FQNEAQ. The CDR3 runs to 13 residues. Trimming shortened V by 3 bases and J by 10 bases, and 10 bases separated the two germline ends. This CDR3 reads CASSFGTDSPLHF. CDR3 coding DNA: TGTGCCAGCAGCTTCGGCACGGACTCACCCCTCCACTTT.

This clonotype was seen a few times. J is TRBJ2-1 and V is TRBV10-3, with D perhaps being TRBD1 or TRBD2 (5 bases each). The V end was cut by 5 bases, the J end by 8 bases, with 10 bases between. The CDR3 runs 12 residues. Germline CDR1 ENHRY, CDR2 SYGVKD. Here the CDR3 DNA reads TGTGCCATCAGTATTCAGGGAGATGAGCAGTTCTTC. It encodes CAISIQGDEQFF.

The chain carries TRBV19 and TRBJ2-1, with 9 nucleotides matching TRBD2. The length of the CDR3 is 16 residues. Germline V gene lookup returns CDR1 LNHDA and CDR2 SQIVND (reference sequence). Trimming cost V 3 bases and J 7 bases; bases outside gene matches: 10. CDR3 loop: CASSISLAGLRNEQFF. CDR3 nucleotide sequence: TGTGCCAGTAGTATTTCCCTAGCGGGGTTGAGGAATGAGCAGTTCTTC.

The rearrangement links TRBV5-1 to TRBJ2-7, with TRBD1 identical over 7 bases. Germline V gene data show CDR1 as SGHRS and CDR2 as YFSETQ. Trimming took 3 bases from V and 0 from J; bases not matched to a gene: 3. CDR3 length: 14 residues. The CDR3 DNA sequence: TGCGCCAGCAGCTCTCCAGGGGGCTCCTACGAGCAGTACTTC. Encoded protein: CASSSPGGSYEQYF. The full variable domain, its missing parts supplied by reference TRBV5-1 and TRBJ2-7, is KAGVTQTPRYLIKTRGQQVTLSCSPISGHRSVSWYQQTPGQGLQFLFEYFSETQRNKGNFPGRFSGRQFSNSRSEMNVSTLELGDSALYLCASSSPGGSYEQYFGPGTRLTVT.

This clonotype has ten or more counts. Just one base apart from a much larger clone, this may be a read error. The chain employs TRBV20-1 and TRBJ2-1; D not resolved. There are 14 residues in the CDR3. In germline, CDR1 is DFQATT, CDR2 SNEGSKA (reference sequence). Trimming took 6 bases from V and 4 from J, leaving 16 bases between them. The CDR3 protein is CSAAGCNRYNEQFF. Written as DNA, the CDR3 is TGCAGTGCCGCAGGTTGTAATCGGTACAATGAGCAGTTCTTC.

CDR3 amino acids: CASSPLDEGPGYTF. The CDR3 DNA is TGTGCCAGCAGCCCGCTAGATGAGGGGCCGGGCTACACCTTC. The gene calls are TRBV5-5 and TRBJ1-2, with D possibly being TRBD1 (5 bases). The CDR3 runs 14 residues. CDR1 SGHKS and CDR2 YYEKEE come from the germline V gene (reference sequence). Trimming stripped 4 bases from V and 8 bases from J, with 18 bases between.

Here the CDR3 reads CSATGSYGYTF. CDR3 bases: TGCAGTGCGACTGGATCCTATGGCTACACCTTC. This chain uses TRBV20-1 with TRBJ1-2, with no clear D. The V end was cut by 6 bases, the J end by 4 bases, with 9 bases between. The germline V gene encodes CDR1 DFQATT and CDR2 SNEGSKA (reference sequence). The CDR3 is 11 residues long.

The chain carries TRBV5-1 and TRBJ2-1; weak D call: TRBD1 (6 bases). This CDR3 is 14 amino acids long. The ends were cut back, 1 base at V and 5 bases at J, with 10 bases in the middle. Germline values: CDR1 SGHRS, CDR2 YFSETQ. The CDR3: CASSLQGMNNEQFF. CDR3 DNA: TGCGCCAGCAGCTTGCAGGGGATGAACAATGAGCAGTTCTTC.

CDR3 sequence: CASRGLAGGSSYNEQFF. The CDR3 coding sequence is TGTGCCAGCAGGGGACTAGCGGGGGGGAGCTCCTACAATGAGCAGTTCTTC. This sequence joins TRBV2 and TRBJ2-1, with 16 bases lining up with TRBD2. Losses at the gene ends were 6 bases for V and 0 bases for J; bases not matched to a gene: 2. There are 17 residues in the CDR3. Looked up from germline, CDR1 is SNHLY and CDR2 is FYNNEI.

This clonotype appeared once. CDR3 DNA sequence: TGTGCCAGCAGTTCAGGGGCCGTCGAAGAGACCCAGTACTTC. Its protein is CASSSGAVEETQYF. This chain uses TRBV28 with TRBJ2-5; D perhaps matches TRBD1 (6 bases). CDR3 length equals 14 residues. The germline CDR1 and CDR2 sequences are MDHEN and SYDVKM. V lost 4 bases and J lost 3, with 12 bases in between.

In its sample, this clonotype was seen once. The V gene is TRBV20-1, the J gene TRBJ2-5; TRBD2 might be the D (5 bases). The CDR3 consists of 13 residues. The germline CDR1 and CDR2 sequences are DFQATT and SNEGSKA (reference sequence). The V end lost 6 bases, the J end lost 4 bases, and 15 bases lay between the germline ends. CDR3 bases: TGCAGTGCGGCGACGGGATTTCCAGAGACCCAGTACTTC. This gives the protein CSAATGFPETQYF.

The chain combines TRBV4-3 with TRBJ2-1, with TRBD2 matching over 8 bases. The germline CDR1 and CDR2 sequences are LGHNA and YSLEER. V was pared by 0 bases and J by 6 bases, with 4 bases of the junction left unmatched. The CDR3 length is 15 residues. The CDR3 reads CASSQEAGVGNEQFF. In DNA, the CDR3 is TGCGCCAGCAGCCAAGAAGCGGGAGTAGGCAATGAGCAGTTCTTC.

The J gene is TRBJ1-4, the V gene TRBV5-1; 7 positions agree with TRBD1. Germline assignment: CDR1 SGHRS and CDR2 YFSETQ. The CDR3 totals 15 residues. J lost 8 bases, V lost 3 bases, and 10 bases had no gene match. CDR3 coding DNA: TGCGCCAGCAGCTACCGACAGGGTGTTGGAGAAAAACTGTTTTTT. Residues: CASSYRQGVGEKLFF.

The chain has TRBV20-1 and TRBJ2-1; 11 nucleotides match TRBD1. This CDR3 has 14 amino acids. From germline, CDR1 is DFQATT and CDR2 SNEGSKA (reference sequence). Trimming cost V 5 bases and J 8 bases; bases outside gene matches: 8. The CDR3 DNA is TGCAGTGCTCCACGGACAGGGGGCGGGTATGAGCAGTTCTTC. It codes for CSAPRTGGGYEQFF.

The chain uses TRBV6-2 or TRBV6-3 and TRBJ2-1; 9 bases match TRBD2. The CDR3 consists of 18 residues. The V gene's germline CDR1 is MNHEY and CDR2 SVGEGT. V lost 4 bases, J lost 0 bases, and 10 bases stayed unmatched. CDR3 residues: CASSSYLAGTLSYNEQFF. For the CDR3, the DNA is TGTGCCAGCAGTTCCTACCTAGCGGGGACCCTCTCCTACAATGAGCAGTTCTTC.